This is a list of T cell receptor beta chains from one sample in a study of T cells after yellow fever vaccination. TCRdb processed the 5' RACE reads anew with MiXCR; each CDR3 protein has one entry. This sample has hundreds of thousands of distinct CDR3 sequences, with roughly 4% found just once. Material: PBMCs, obtained 5 days after the yellow fever booster vaccination. These receptors all stem from a man between 18 and 35 years old who received the YFV17D yellow fever vaccine. Both conserved end residues are part of each CDR3. The D gene is left open where the match is weak. Some rows mark clone size as missing; the rest say once, few, many or name a class of expanded clone.

TRBV4-1	.	TRBJ2-2	.	TGCGCCAGCAGCCAAGATATTCGGCAGGGCACCGGGGAGCTGTTTTTT	CASSQDIRQGTGELFF
TRBV6-1	many	TRBJ1-1	.	TGTGCCAGCAGTGAATGGGGCAACGGGGCGGCAATTGAAGCTTTCTTT	CASSEWGNGAAIEAFF
TRBV5-4	.	TRBJ1-1	TRBD1	TGTGCCAGCAGCTTAGAGGACAGGCAACCGGGCACTGAAGCTTTCTTT	CASSLEDRQPGTEAFF
TRBV5-1	many	TRBJ1-2	.	TGCGCCAGCAGCTTGCTTGAGGAGGGGAGCTATGGCTACACCTTC	CASSLLEEGSYGYTF
TRBV5-5	.	TRBJ1-2	.	TGTGCCAGCAGCTTGGAGGGGCCAGGAGGCTATGGCTACACCTTC	CASSLEGPGGYGYTF
TRBV7-2	many	TRBJ2-3	.	TGTGCCAGCAGCTTAGCAAGTTTCTCTAGCACAGATACGCAGTATTTT	CASSLASFSSTDTQYF
TRBV6-6	few	TRBJ1-2	TRBD1	TGTGCCAGTGACAGGGGGAACTATGGCTACACCTTC	CASDRGNYGYTF
TRBV9	many	TRBJ2-7	.	TGTGCCAGCAGCGTAGGATCGCAGGGGTCGTACGAGCAGTACTTC	CASSVGSQGSYEQYF
TRBV5-1	many	TRBJ2-1	TRBD2	TGCGCCAGCAGCTTCCGCCCTAGCGGGGAATACAATGAGCAGTTCTTC	CASSFRPSGEYNEQFF
TRBV12-3/TRBV12-4	many	TRBJ2-7	.	TGTGCCAGCAGTCAAATCAGGGAACCCTACGAGCAGTACTTC	CASSQIREPYEQYF
TRBV5-4	few	TRBJ2-5	TRBD2	TGTGCCAGCAGCTTGGGAGGCGGGGGGACCCAAGAGACCCAGTACTTC	CASSLGGGGTQETQYF
TRBV5-6	large	TRBJ1-4	TRBD1	TGTGCCAGCAGCTTGCAAGGACAGGGGCTCTTCGGCACTAATGAAAAACTGTTTTTT	CASSLQGQGLFGTNEKLFF
TRBV4-2	many	TRBJ2-7	.	TGTGCCAGCAGCCAAGAAGTCCCCCCCTACGAGCAGTACTTC	CASSQEVPPYEQYF
TRBV29-1	.	TRBJ2-2	TRBD1	TGCAGCGTAGACCTTCACAGGGGTGGCACCGGGGAGCTGTTTTTT	CSVDLHRGGTGELFF
TRBV18	few	TRBJ1-6	.	TGTGCCAGCTCACCAGGACTCGTCGATAATTCACCCCTCCACTTT	CASSPGLVDNSPLHF
TRBV20-1	.	TRBJ1-1	.	TGCAGTGCTAGATTATTTACACGTAACACTGAAGCTTTCTTT	CSARLFTRNTEAFF
TRBV7-2	few	TRBJ2-7	.	TGTGCCAGCAGCGGGGGGCCCTCCTACGAGCAGTACTTC	CASSGGPSYEQYF
TRBV12-3/TRBV12-4	many	TRBJ1-5	.	TGTGCCAGCAGTTTTAGCAATCAGCCCCAGCATTTT	CASSFSNQPQHF
TRBV6-6	.	TRBJ1-2	TRBD1	TGTGCCAGCAGTGACCGACAGGGATGGATACAGGGCTACACCTTC	CASSDRQGWIQGYTF
TRBV7-2	.	TRBJ2-7	.	TGTGCCAGCAGCTCCTACCGGGACACCTTCCCCTACGAGCAGTACTTC	CASSSYRDTFPYEQYF
TRBV7-8	few	TRBJ1-5	.	TGTGCCAGCAGCCTGGTGATCAGGGGTCCTGATCAGCCCCAGCATTTT	CASSLVIRGPDQPQHF
TRBV5-1	many	TRBJ2-6	.	TGCGCCAGCAGCCAAGGGGGCTCTGGGGCCAACGTCCTGACTTTC	CASSQGGSGANVLTF
TRBV29-1	.	TRBJ2-1	.	TGCAGCGTTGAATCGCGAACGGGACAACACTACAATGAGCAGTTCTTC	CSVESRTGQHYNEQFF
TRBV5-6	many	TRBJ1-2	.	TGTGCCAGCAGCTTGGGCACCTACAATGGCTACACCTTC	CASSLGTYNGYTF
TRBV12-3/TRBV12-4	.	TRBJ2-5	TRBD2	TGTGCCAGCAGTTGGAGGACTAGAGGGCAAGAGACCCAGTACTTC	CASSWRTRGQETQYF
TRBV11-2	.	TRBJ2-1	.	TGTGCCAGCAGCTTCCTCAATGAGCAGTTCTTC	CASSFLNEQFF
TRBV20-1	many	TRBJ1-5	TRBD1	TGCAGTGCTTGGGGGGGACAGAGCCATCAGCCCCAGCATTTT	CSAWGGQSHQPQHF
TRBV7-2	few	TRBJ2-4	.	TGTGCCAGCAGCTTGCTGAGAAGTAACATTCAGTACTTC	CASSLLRSNIQYF
TRBV10-3	few	TRBJ2-5	TRBD1	TGTGCCATCAGTGAGCCTTACAGGGGGGCTATGGAGACCCAGTACTTC	CAISEPYRGAMETQYF
TRBV7-9	many	TRBJ2-3	.	TGTGCCAGCAGCCGGGAGTCCTACACAGATACGCAGTATTTT	CASSRESYTDTQYF
TRBV27	.	TRBJ2-3	.	TGTGCCAGCAGCCACAGGGTAAACACAGATACGCAGTATTTT	CASSHRVNTDTQYF
TRBV6-5	few	TRBJ2-1	.	TGTGCCAGCAGTTACTGGGGATTCGGGAACAATGAGCAGTTCTTC	CASSYWGFGNNEQFF
TRBV12-3/TRBV12-4	many	TRBJ2-1	.	TGTGCCAGCAATCGGGACGCTACCTACAATGAGCAGTTCTTC	CASNRDATYNEQFF
TRBV10-3	.	TRBJ2-1	TRBD1	TGTGCCATCAGTGACTTCACACCGGGACAGGGGGCATCGGGATCCTACAATGAGCAGTTCTTC	CAISDFTPGQGASGSYNEQFF
TRBV10-2	many	TRBJ2-3	TRBD2	TGCGCCAGTCGACTAGCAAACACAGATACGCAGTATTTT	CASRLANTDTQYF
TRBV7-2	.	TRBJ1-2	TRBD1	TGTGCCAGCAGCTCCCCAGGGACAGTCTATGGCTACACCTTC	CASSSPGTVYGYTF
TRBV5-4	.	TRBJ2-7	.	TGTGCCAGCAGCTCAGGGGGGGGGTACGAGCAGTACTTC	CASSSGGGYEQYF
TRBV9	many	TRBJ2-2	TRBD1	TGTGCCAGCAGCGTTAGGGGGCAGGGCGGGGAGCTGTTTTTT	CASSVRGQGGELFF
TRBV6-2/TRBV6-3	few	TRBJ2-7	.	TGTGCCAGCAGTTACTCGGTAACAGGCAACTCCTACGAGCAGTACTTC	CASSYSVTGNSYEQYF
TRBV5-1	.	TRBJ2-7	.	TGCGCCAGCAGCTTAATAGGCCAGGGGATCTACGAGCAGTACTTC	CASSLIGQGIYEQYF
TRBV19	.	TRBJ1-1	.	TGTGCCAGTGCAGTTAACACTGAAGCTTTCTTT	CASAVNTEAFF
TRBV6-2/TRBV6-3	.	TRBJ1-1	.	TGTGCCAGCAGTTCCATGGCTCCGAACACTGAAGCTTTCTTT	CASSSMAPNTEAFF
TRBV10-3	few	TRBJ2-1	TRBD2	TGTGCCATCGCAGATCCCCCGGGACCAGCGGGGAATGAGCAGTTCTTC	CAIADPPGPAGNEQFF
TRBV15	many	TRBJ1-1	.	TGTGCCACCAGCAGTCCTCTGTCTCAGAAGGACACTGAAGCTTTCTTT	CATSSPLSQKDTEAFF
TRBV2	.	TRBJ2-3	TRBD2	TGTGCCAGCAGTGAAGCAGGAGCGGGGGGGCCTCAGTATTTT	CASSEAGAGGPQYF
TRBV6-2/TRBV6-3	many	TRBJ2-3	TRBD2	TGTGCCAGCAGTTACTCGACTAGCGGGGGACCCACAGATACGCAGTATTTT	CASSYSTSGGPTDTQYF